The 13 T cell receptor beta chains in this list originate from one sample, sequenced in a study of cytomegalovirus exposure and HLA in healthy donors. TCRdb keeps only in-frame clones here, not all; method: immunoSEQ multiplex PCR. The table includes 150,000 to 200,000 clones, more than 70% detected once. Sequenced input: PBMCs. These receptors all stem from a woman between 18 and 29 years old in good health and CMV-seronegative.

The genes are TRBV30 and TRBJ2-7, with D tentatively TRBD2 (6 bases). The CDR3 runs 16 residues. Germline V gene data show CDR1 as GTSNPN and CDR2 as SVGIG (reference sequence). V gave up 0 bases and J gave up 1 base, with 16 bases separating them. DNA for the CDR3: TGTGCCTGGAGTGTATTAGGAGGGGAAGCGTCCTACGAGCAGTACTTC. This encodes CAWSVLGGEASYEQYF.

The chain carries TRBV6-4 and TRBJ2-1; D perhaps matches TRBD1 (6 bases). CDR3 size: 13 residues. Germline V gives CDR1 MRHNA, CDR2 SNTAGT. The V end lost 3 bases, the J end lost 5 bases, and 8 bases lay between the germline ends. This CDR3 reads CASSEDSHNEQFF. The CDR3 DNA follows: TGTGCCAGCAGTGAGGACAGCCACAATGAGCAGTTCTTC.

V gene TRBV18 combines with J gene TRBJ2-3; D possibly corresponds to TRBD1 (6 bases). Germline V gives CDR1 KGHSH, CDR2 LQKENI. The CDR3 spans 17 residues. Trimming took off 0 bases at V and 6 bases at J, with 19 bases between the two ends. The CDR3 DNA reads TGTGCCAGCTCACCACCGTTTCCACAGGGTGGTTGGGATACGCAGTATTTT. Residues: CASSPPFPQGGWDTQYF.

The chain has TRBV29-1 and TRBJ1-1, with a tentative D call TRBD1 (6 bases). This CDR3 spans 13 amino acids. V lost 4 bases to trimming and J lost 1 base, with 10 bases between them. Per the germline V gene, CDR1 is SQVTM and CDR2 is ANQGSEA. The CDR3 loop is CSVAQTGNTEAFF. CDR3 sequence (DNA): TGCAGCGTTGCCCAGACAGGGAACACTGAAGCTTTCTTT.

The chain couples TRBV5-6 to TRBJ1-2, with D perhaps TRBD1 (5 bases). CDR1 and CDR2 from the germline V gene are SGHDT and YYEEEE. V lost 4 bases and J 4 bases, leaving 20 bases between the germline ends. The CDR3 consists of 16 residues. The CDR3: CASSHTMTEFTYGYTF. In DNA form, the CDR3 reads TGTGCCAGCAGCCATACGATGACAGAGTTTACCTATGGCTACACCTTC.

This clone showed up just a few times. This sequence joins TRBV6-4 and TRBJ2-3; the D gene is possibly TRBD1 (5 bases). Germline assignment: CDR1 MRHNA and CDR2 SNTAGT. The V gene lost 2 bases and the J gene lost 1 base, with 7 bases spanning the gap. CDR3 length: 14 residues. CDR3 DNA: TGTGCCAGCAGTGACAGGGGCGGCACAGATACGCAGTATTTT. Amino acid sequence: CASSDRGGTDTQYF.

V gene TRBV12-5 combines with J gene TRBJ2-1; D might be TRBD2 (5 bases). Germline values: CDR1 LGHNT, CDR2 FRNRAP. With 1 base removed from V and 0 bases from J, the gap between germline ends came to 10 bases. CDR3 size: 16 residues. CDR3 coding DNA: TGTGCTAGTGGTTTGGCGGTCGGGGTCTCCTACAATGAGCAGTTCTTC. This translates into CASGLAVGVSYNEQFF.

The V call is TRBV9, the J call TRBJ1-2; D remains unclear. Trimming stripped 5 bases from V and 0 bases from J, with 14 bases between. The germline CDR1 and CDR2 sequences are SGDLS and YYNGEE. There are 15 residues in the CDR3. The CDR3 DNA sequence: TGTGCCAGCAGGGCGGGGAGCCTCGCTAACTATGGCTACACCTTC. Protein product: CASRAGSLANYGYTF.

Here the CDR3 reads CASSLIANRGTGELFF. The CDR3 bases are TGTGCCAGCAGCTTGATCGCTAACAGGGGAACCGGGGAGCTGTTTTTT. V usage is TRBV5-6 and J usage is TRBJ2-2; 7 positions agree with TRBD1. V shed 1 base, J shed 5 bases, and the junction held 8 bases outside the gene matches. Germline assignment: CDR1 SGHDT and CDR2 YYEEEE. The CDR3 totals 16 residues.

The chain recombines TRBV5-4 with TRBJ1-6, with 9 bases that match TRBD1. This CDR3 contains 16 residues. Germline assignment: CDR1 SGHNT and CDR2 YYREEE (reference sequence). Trimming at V came to 0 bases and at J to 7 bases, leaving 5 bases not matched to a gene. In nucleotides, the CDR3 is TGTGCCAGCAGCTTGGCCGCGGGACAGGGAAATTCACCCCTCCACTTT. Translation gives CASSLAAGQGNSPLHF.

The J gene is TRBJ1-6, the V gene TRBV5-1; no reliable D call. The CDR3 covers 14 residues. The germline gives CDR1 SGHRS, CDR2 YFSETQ. The V end was cut by 4 bases, the J end by 8 bases, with 13 bases between. The CDR3 protein is CASSPLVGYSPLHF. Here the CDR3 DNA reads TGCGCCAGCAGCCCTCTAGTGGGTTATTCACCCCTCCACTTT. Complete variable domain (other parts from reference TRBV5-1 and TRBJ1-6): KAGVTQTPRYLIKTRGQQVTLSCSPISGHRSVSWYQQTPGQGLQFLFEYFSETQRNKGNFPGRFSGRQFSNSRSEMNVSTLELGDSALYLCASSPLVGYSPLHFGNGTRLTVT.

This chain uses TRBV6-1 with TRBJ2-7, with no clear D. This CDR3 spans 14 amino acids. Trimming stripped 2 bases from V and 3 bases from J, with 11 bases between. CDR1 and CDR2 from the germline V gene are MNHNS and SASEGT. CDR3 amino acids: CASSEYWAVYEQYF. The CDR3 DNA follows: TGTGCCAGCAGTGAATACTGGGCCGTCTACGAGCAGTACTTC.

This rearrangement joins TRBV5-4 to TRBJ1-2; a weak D match, TRBD1 (6 bases). V lost 4 bases and J lost 2, with 15 bases in between. Germline values: CDR1 SGHNT, CDR2 YYREEE (reference sequence). This CDR3 has 15 residues. The CDR3 bases are TGTGCCAGCAGCCCTGGGACACGGATAAACTATGGCTACACCTTC. It is translated as CASSPGTRINYGYTF.